A single sample is the source of the 20 T cell receptor beta chains below, sequenced in a study of regulatory T cells in long-lasting Graves disease. Stated time point: persistent/refractory GD, antithyroid drugs over 5 years with positive TRAb. RNA from PBMCs was the source of the TCR library. Relying on iRepertoire HTBI primers and Arm-PCR of CDR3 regions, the team built TCR beta libraries. From the multiplex PCR reads, TCRdb called clonotypes with MiXCR, one entry per CDR3 protein. This table holds about 460,000 distinct CDR3 sequences, approximately 23% found once. The sample was peripheral blood mononuclear cells (PBMCs), taken when the disease was refractory, from a patient treated with antithyroid drugs. The origin of the receptors is a female donor with Graves disease.

This clonotype was picked up a small number of times. The chain is built from TRBV6-4 and TRBJ1-1, with 8 nucleotides matching TRBD1. The CDR3 is made up of 13 amino acids. V gave up 8 bases and J gave up 1 base; unmatched junction bases: 3. The germline gives CDR1 MRHNA, CDR2 SNTAGT. CDR3 protein: CASGGQGNTEAFF. CDR3 in DNA: TGTGCCAGCGGAGGACAGGGGAACACTGAAGCTTTCTTT.

This clonotype was counted ten times or more. The chain joins TRBV29-1 to TRBJ2-4; either TRBD1 or TRBD2 may fit D (5 bases each). The V end lost 6 bases, the J end lost 0 bases, and 18 bases lay between the germline ends. Germline values: CDR1 SQVTM, CDR2 ANQGSEA. The CDR3 runs to 16 residues. The CDR3 loop reads CSVPPGRILAKNIQYF. CDR3 coding DNA: TGCAGCGTCCCCCCGGGACGGATCCTAGCCAAAAACATTCAGTACTTC.

This clonotype was observed a handful of times. CDR3 nucleotides: TGTGCCTGGAGTGTACAAAGGGGGGAGCAGTACTTC. Its protein product is CAWSVQRGEQYF. The rearrangement uses TRBV30 and TRBJ2-7; D is possibly TRBD1 (6 bases). V was shortened by 0 bases and J by 7 bases, with 10 bases between the two germline ends. This CDR3 region has 12 residues. Germline-derived CDR1 and CDR2 are GTSNPN and SVGIG (reference sequence).

CDR3 nucleotides: TGTGCCAGCAGTCCCAACGGAAAGGGCTACACCTTC. It yields the protein CASSPNGKGYTF. The chain combines TRBV12-3 or TRBV12-4 with TRBJ1-2, with no clear D. This CDR3 region has 12 residues. The V and J ends lost 5 bases and 8 bases respectively, with 12 bases between them.

This clonotype was seen ten or more times. The V gene is TRBV27, the J gene TRBJ1-6; D is unresolved. CDR3 length: 16 amino acids. V lost 6 bases, J lost 10 bases, and 22 bases lay in between. Germline CDR1 MNHEY, CDR2 SMNVEV (reference sequence). The CDR3 region is CASSLDRPAAVSPLHF. In nucleotides, the CDR3 is TGTGCCAGCAGCCTCGACCGACCCGCCGCTGTGTCACCCCTCCACTTT.

The chain is built from TRBV7-6 and TRBJ2-5; 7 bases are shared with TRBD2. In germline, CDR1 is SGHVS, CDR2 FNYEAQ. J gave up 5 bases and V 2 bases, and 2 bases lay outside the gene matches. CDR3 size: 13 residues. The CDR3 region has the DNA TGTGCCAGCAGCTTAAATAGCGGGGAGACCCAGTACTTC. This translates into CASSLNSGETQYF.

The genes are TRBV30 and TRBJ1-2, with D hard to call. The CDR3 loop spans 13 amino acids. Germline V lookup: CDR1 GTSNPN, CDR2 SVGIG (reference sequence). The V end lost 1 base, the J end lost 0 bases, and 6 bases lay between the germline ends. The CDR3 DNA is TGTGCCTGGAGTGGGAAAACTAACTATGGCTACACCTTC. It codes for CAWSGKTNYGYTF.

With regard to this clonotype: A much bigger clone sits one base away, suggesting this may be a read error. The chain combines TRBV2 with TRBJ1-2; D remains unclear. The germline V gene encodes CDR1 SNHLY and CDR2 FYNNEI. The CDR3 extends over 14 amino acids. CDR3 region: CSSSSGSRGYGYTF. DNA for the CDR3: TGTTCCAGCAGTTCGGGATCCCGAGGCTATGGCTACACCTTC.

The V call is TRBV7-2, the J call TRBJ2-7; D is unclear. Germline V gives CDR1 SGHTA, CDR2 FQGNSA. The CDR3 sequence is 15 residues long. V lost 1 base to trimming and J lost 4 bases, with 14 bases between them. DNA for the CDR3: TGTGCCAGCAGCTTAGTGCGAGAGGTTCTGTACGAGCAGTACTTC. This codes for CASSLVREVLYEQYF.

This clonotype was counted at least ten times. This rearrangement joins TRBV28 to TRBJ2-7; 7 nucleotides align to TRBD2. Trimming removed 3 bases from V and 5 bases from J; junction bases left unmatched: 10. The CDR3 is 15 residues long. Looked up from germline, CDR1 is MDHEN and CDR2 is SYDVKM. CDR3 amino acids: CASSFGGSVNDEQYF. CDR3 nucleotide sequence: TGTGCCAGCAGTTTCGGCGGGAGCGTTAACGACGAGCAGTACTTC.

This clonotype was picked up many times. The chain employs TRBV28 and TRBJ1-5; weak D call: TRBD1 (6 bases). V was pared by 6 bases and J by 3 bases, with 12 bases between. This CDR3 has 14 residues. Germline CDR1 is MDHEN and CDR2 is SYDVKM. This CDR3 is CASRVRGNNQPQHF. CDR3 nucleotides: TGTGCCAGCAGGGTCAGGGGAAACAATCAGCCCCAGCATTTT.

The table lists this clonotype with many counts. The rearrangement links TRBV6-1 to TRBJ1-1, with D unresolved. The CDR3 is 14 residues long. With 7 bases removed from V and 4 bases from J, the gap between germline ends came to 16 bases. Germline CDR1 MNHNS, CDR2 SASEGT. CDR3 nucleotide sequence: TGTGCCAGCAATAAGAGACCCGGGCGCACTGAAGCTTTCTTT. Its protein is CASNKRPGRTEAFF.

This clonotype was picked up many times. This chain joins TRBV19 and TRBJ1-2, with a weak D call TRBD1 (6 bases). V was cut by 9 bases and J by 8 bases, with 22 bases left in between. The germline gives CDR1 LNHDA, CDR2 SQIVND (reference sequence). The CDR3 runs 14 residues. For the CDR3, the DNA is TGTGCCAGCCAAAGAACAACGGGGGCATGGGGCTACACCTTC. It codes for CASQRTTGAWGYTF.

The V call is TRBV7-2, the J call TRBJ1-6; D is possibly TRBD1 (5 bases). The CDR3 is 18 residues long. CDR1 and CDR2 (germline): SGHTA, FQGNSA. V shed 2 bases and J shed 0 bases, with 14 bases lying between them. CDR3 coding DNA: TGTGCCAGCAGCTTAAACGCAGGGCGGAGCTCCTATAATTCACCCCTCCACTTT. Protein product: CASSLNAGRSSYNSPLHF.

The chain employs TRBV2 and TRBJ2-3, with TRBD2 as a possible D gene (6 bases). With 7 bases removed from V and 0 bases from J, the gap between germline ends came to 8 bases. Germline V gene data show CDR1 as SNHLY and CDR2 as FYNNEI. CDR3 length equals 13 residues. CDR3 DNA: TGTGCCAGCACCGGGGGTAGCACAGATACGCAGTATTTT. This sequence encodes CASTGGSTDTQYF.

For this clonotype: The junction departs from the called germline gene at one end, perhaps through a read error. The V call is TRBV5-1, the J call TRBJ1-4, with TRBD1 as a possible D gene (6 bases). The CDR3 runs 14 residues. Germline CDR1 and CDR2: SGHRS and YFSETQ. The CDR3 coding sequence is TGCGCCAGCGCCGACAGGACCGCTAATGAAAAACCGTTTTTT. Translated, it gives CASADRTANEKPFF.

V usage is TRBV7-9 and J usage is TRBJ2-3; the D is unclear. This CDR3 comprises 14 residues. V was trimmed by 2 bases and J by 4 bases, leaving 10 bases between them. The germline gives CDR1 SEHNR, CDR2 FQNEAQ (reference sequence). CDR3 coding DNA: TGTGCCAGCAGCTTAACGCTAGGTTCAGATACGCAGTATTTT. Encoded protein: CASSLTLGSDTQYF.

The sample holds a few counts of this clonotype. The rearrangement uses TRBV19 and TRBJ1-4, with D maybe TRBD1 (5 bases). Per germline, CDR1 LNHDA and CDR2 SQIVND (reference sequence). CDR3 length: 14 residues. V was clipped by 3 bases and J by 7 bases, with 12 bases between them. The CDR3 coding sequence is TGTGCCAGTAGTATTTTGGCTGGGGGTGAAAAACTGTTTTTT. Amino acid sequence: CASSILAGGEKLFF.

V is TRBV6-9 and J is TRBJ2-1, with D perhaps matching TRBD1 or TRBD2 (6 bases each). The CDR3 has 14 amino acids. With 3 bases removed from V and 10 bases from J, the gap between germline ends came to 16 bases. CDR1 and CDR2 from the germline V gene are MNHGY and SVAAGI. The CDR3 region is CASSYKGGNGEQFF. As DNA, the CDR3 is TGTGCCAGCAGTTACAAAGGGGGGAATGGCGAGCAGTTCTTC.

Details on this clonotype: The missing conserved phenylalanine or tryptophan at the end of this CDR3 makes a read error likely. It is unclear where the CDR3 begins or ends on the DNA, so no DNA is shown, and the CDR3 is as TCRdb lists it. V gene TRBV20-1 combines with J gene TRBJ1-5; no check of the table's D call, TRBD1, against the DNA was made. The CDR3 spans 15 residues, counting both ends. In germline, CDR1 is DFQATT, CDR2 SNEGSKA (reference sequence). CDR3 residues: CSAGTGLISNQPLHL.